This record looks at one T cell receptor (beta chain) sequence and its context. Its antigen remains unidentified. This CDR3 has 12 amino acids. Trimming left V 4 bases short and J 6 bases short, with 8 bases between. Germline V lookup: CDR1 SNHLY, CDR2 FYNNEI. The sample is drawn from a study of lymphopenia after photon versus proton radiotherapy. Overall study results and limits: After the lymphocyte nadir, photon-treated repertoires showed oligoclonal expansion, especially of CD8+ Temra cells. Better survival with proton therapy was suggested as possible, not demonstrated. Relative stability marked proton patients; photon patients lost diversity and naive cells.

Libraries were prepared by immunoSEQ multiplex PCR; TCRdb keeps only in-frame clonotypes and omits some of them. The repertoire holds about 83,000 clones, with about 86% as singletons. The chain carries TRBV2 and TRBJ2-3; no reliable D call. This sample comprised peripheral blood, obtained from a patient treated with proton-based radiotherapy. This TCR was recovered from a man aged 55 to 70 with pancreatic cancer. The DNA of the CDR3 is TGTGCCAGCAGTGTCCATGGTGATACGCAGTATTTT. Residues: CASSVHGDTQYF.